This T cell receptor beta chain derives from a study of response to subunit inactivated influenza vaccine. General observations from the study: The authors offered the suggestion that each seasonal influenza vaccination recruits few new T cells.

In the case of this clonotype: Its specificity is unknown.

The CDR3 has 13 amino acids. V was shortened by 0 bases and J by 6 bases, with 6 bases between the two germline ends. Germline values: CDR1 LNHNV, CDR2 YYDKDF (reference sequence). Using its own MiXCR run on the RT-PCR reads, TCRdb lists one record per CDR3 protein. The table lists 590,000 or so distinct CDR3 sequences, roughly 15% of them singletons. This sequence originates from a man aged 50 to 60 who received an inactivated influenza vaccine. The chain carries TRBV15 and TRBJ2-1, with D unclear. This specimen consisted of PBMCs from blood, obtained around 14 days before vaccination. CDR3 DNA: TGTGCCACCAGCAGAGAAGGAAGCAATGAGCAGTTCTTC. Its protein is CATSREGSNEQFF.